The clone carrying this TCR beta chain was recorded at least ten times. Its antigen is as yet unknown. These data belong to a study of spatial heterogeneity in lung cancer. At the level of the study: There was a strong correlation between the counts of TCR transcripts measured in tumor regions and a T cell transcriptional module score that was calculated from matched bulk RNA-seq.

Time point given: sample taken at primary tumor resection. Untreated early-stage non-small cell lung cancer patients, 55 to 85 in total, were the donors. TCRs were sequenced from unsorted whole RNA of tumor, nontumor lung or PBMC. General observations from the study: Approximate estimated coverage of tumor T cells amounted to around 6.3% for alpha and over 12% for beta chains. Within tumors, counts of expanded alpha and beta TCRs tracked tumor mutation counts.

Unmatched junction bases numbered 0, after V lost 3 bases and J lost 4 bases. Germline lookup yields CDR1 SGHRS and CDR2 YFSETQ. This CDR3 spans 13 amino acids. MiXCR, run by TCRdb on the 5' RACE reads, gives a single entry per CDR3 protein. This sample has approximately 94,000 distinct CDR3 sequences, with nearly 4.5% found just once. The origin of this receptor is a male donor with early-stage non-small cell lung cancer. The source was lung tumor tissue, collected at surgery. This chain links TRBV5-1 with TRBJ1-1, with TRBD1 identical over 10 bases. As DNA, the CDR3 is TGCGCCAGCAGCTGGACAGGGGGCACTGAAGCTTTCTTT. Its protein is CASSWTGGTEAFF. The full variable domain, its missing parts supplied by reference TRBV5-1 and TRBJ1-1, is KAGVTQTPRYLIKTRGQQVTLSCSPISGHRSVSWYQQTPGQGLQFLFEYFSETQRNKGNFPGRFSGRQFSNSRSEMNVSTLELGDSALYLCASSWTGGTEAFFGQGTRLTVV.